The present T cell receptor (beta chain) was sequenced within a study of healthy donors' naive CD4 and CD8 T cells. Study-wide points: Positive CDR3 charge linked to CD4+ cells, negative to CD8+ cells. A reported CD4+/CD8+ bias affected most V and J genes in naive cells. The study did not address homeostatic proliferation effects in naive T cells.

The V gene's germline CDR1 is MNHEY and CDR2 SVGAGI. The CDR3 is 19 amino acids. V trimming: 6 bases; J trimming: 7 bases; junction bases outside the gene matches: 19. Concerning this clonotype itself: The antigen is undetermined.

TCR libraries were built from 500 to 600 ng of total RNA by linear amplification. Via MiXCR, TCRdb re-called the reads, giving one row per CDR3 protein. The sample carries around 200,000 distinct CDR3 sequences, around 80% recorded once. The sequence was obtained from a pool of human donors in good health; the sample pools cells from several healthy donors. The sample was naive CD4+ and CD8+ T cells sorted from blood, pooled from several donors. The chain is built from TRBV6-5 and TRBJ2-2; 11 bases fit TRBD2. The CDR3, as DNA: TGTGCCAGCAGATTCCGGGACGACATGTCACTAGCGGGAGTCGGGGAGCTGTTTTTT. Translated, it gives CASRFRDDMSLAGVGELFF.